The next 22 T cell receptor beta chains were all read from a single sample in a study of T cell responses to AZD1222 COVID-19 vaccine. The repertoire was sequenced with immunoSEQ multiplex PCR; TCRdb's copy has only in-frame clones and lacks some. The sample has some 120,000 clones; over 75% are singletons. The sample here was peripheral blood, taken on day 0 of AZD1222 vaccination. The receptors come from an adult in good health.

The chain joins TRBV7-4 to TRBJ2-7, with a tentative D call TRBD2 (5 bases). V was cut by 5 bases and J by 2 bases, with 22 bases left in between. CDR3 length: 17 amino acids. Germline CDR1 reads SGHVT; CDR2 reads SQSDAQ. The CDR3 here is CASSGQRPAAVPYEQYF. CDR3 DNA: TGTGCCAGCAGCGGTCAGCGGCCAGCGGCCGTCCCCTACGAGCAGTACTTC.

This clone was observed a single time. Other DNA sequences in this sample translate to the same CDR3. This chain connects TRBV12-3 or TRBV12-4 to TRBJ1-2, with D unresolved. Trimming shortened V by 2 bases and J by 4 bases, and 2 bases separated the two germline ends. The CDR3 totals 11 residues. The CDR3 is CASSLSYGYTF. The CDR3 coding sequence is TGTGCCAGCAGTTTAAGCTATGGCTACACCTTC.

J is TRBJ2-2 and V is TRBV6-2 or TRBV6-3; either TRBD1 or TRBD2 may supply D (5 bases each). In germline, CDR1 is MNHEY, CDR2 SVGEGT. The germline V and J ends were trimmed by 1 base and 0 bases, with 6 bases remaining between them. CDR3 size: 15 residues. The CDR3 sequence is CASSYWDANTGELFF. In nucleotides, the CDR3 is TGTGCCAGCAGTTACTGGGACGCGAACACCGGGGAGCTGTTTTTT.

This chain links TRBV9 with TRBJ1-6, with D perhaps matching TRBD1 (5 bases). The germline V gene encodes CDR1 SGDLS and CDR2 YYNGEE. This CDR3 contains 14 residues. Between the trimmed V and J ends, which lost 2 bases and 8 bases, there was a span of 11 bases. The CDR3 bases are TGTGCCAGCAGCGTCAGGGCAAGTCATTCACCCCTCCACTTT. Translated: CASSVRASHSPLHF.

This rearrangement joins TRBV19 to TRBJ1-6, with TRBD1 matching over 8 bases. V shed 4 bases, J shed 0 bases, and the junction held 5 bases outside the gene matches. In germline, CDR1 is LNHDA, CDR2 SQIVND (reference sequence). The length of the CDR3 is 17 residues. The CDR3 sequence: CASSTRTGSSYNSPLHF. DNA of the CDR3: TGTGCCAGTAGTACGCGGACAGGGAGCTCCTATAATTCACCCCTCCACTTT.

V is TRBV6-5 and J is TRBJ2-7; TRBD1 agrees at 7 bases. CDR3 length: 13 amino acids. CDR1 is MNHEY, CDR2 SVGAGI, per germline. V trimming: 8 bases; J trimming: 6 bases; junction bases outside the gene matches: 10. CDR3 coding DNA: TGTGCCAGCCGGACAGGAGGAGTACCCGAGCAGTACTTC. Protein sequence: CASRTGGVPEQYF.

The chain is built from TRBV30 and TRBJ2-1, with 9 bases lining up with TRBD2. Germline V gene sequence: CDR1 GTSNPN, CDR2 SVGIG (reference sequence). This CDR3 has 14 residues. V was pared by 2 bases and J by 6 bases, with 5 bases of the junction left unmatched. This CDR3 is CAWSTAGGANEQFF. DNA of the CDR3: TGTGCCTGGAGTACGGCGGGGGGGGCCAATGAGCAGTTCTTC.

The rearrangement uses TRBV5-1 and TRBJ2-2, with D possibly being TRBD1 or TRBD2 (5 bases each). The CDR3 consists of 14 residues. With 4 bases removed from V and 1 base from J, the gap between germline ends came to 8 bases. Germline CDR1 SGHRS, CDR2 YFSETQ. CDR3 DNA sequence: TGCGCCAGCAGCCGGGACGGGAACACCGGGGAGCTGTTTTTT. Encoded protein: CASSRDGNTGELFF.

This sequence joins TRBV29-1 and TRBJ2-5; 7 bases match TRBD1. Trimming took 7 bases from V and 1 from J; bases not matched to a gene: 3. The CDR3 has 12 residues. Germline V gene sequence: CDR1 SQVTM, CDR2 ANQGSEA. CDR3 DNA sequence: TGCAGCGCTCGACAGGGCCAAGAGACCCAGTACTTC. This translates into CSARQGQETQYF.

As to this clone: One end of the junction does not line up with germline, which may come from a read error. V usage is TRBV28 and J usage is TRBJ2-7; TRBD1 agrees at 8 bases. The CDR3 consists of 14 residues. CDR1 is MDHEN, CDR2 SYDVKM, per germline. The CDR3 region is CASSLFGQGQDGLF. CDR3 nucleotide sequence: TGTGCCAGCAGTTTATTTGGACAGGGTCAGGACGGTCTCTTC.

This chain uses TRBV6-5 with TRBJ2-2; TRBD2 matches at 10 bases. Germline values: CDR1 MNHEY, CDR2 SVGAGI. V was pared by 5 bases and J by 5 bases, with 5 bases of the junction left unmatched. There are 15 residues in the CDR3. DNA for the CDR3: TGTGCCAGCAGTCCCCGGACTAGCGGTACCGGGGAGCTGTTTTTT. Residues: CASSPRTSGTGELFF.

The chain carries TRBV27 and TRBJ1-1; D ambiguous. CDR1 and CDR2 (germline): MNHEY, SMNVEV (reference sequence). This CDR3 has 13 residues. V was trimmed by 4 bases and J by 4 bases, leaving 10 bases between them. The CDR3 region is CASSWGVGTEAFF. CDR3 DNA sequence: TGTGCCAGCAGTTGGGGTGTAGGCACTGAAGCTTTCTTT.

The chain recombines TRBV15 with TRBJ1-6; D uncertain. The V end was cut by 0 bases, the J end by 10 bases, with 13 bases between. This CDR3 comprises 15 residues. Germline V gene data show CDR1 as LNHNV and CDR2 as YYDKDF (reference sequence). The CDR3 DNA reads TGTGCCACCAGCAGAGATAACCGGGGAAGGTCACCCCTCCACTTT. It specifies CATSRDNRGRSPLHF. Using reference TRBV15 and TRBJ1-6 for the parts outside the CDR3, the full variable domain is DAMVIQNPRYQVTQFGKPVTLSCSQTLNHNVMYWYQQKSSQAPKLLFHYYDKDFNNEADTPDNFQSRRPNTSFCFLDIRSPGLGDTAMYLCATSRDNRGRSPLHFGNGTRLTVT.

CDR3 protein: CASSLSGSYNEQFF. The DNA for the CDR3 is TGTGCCAGCAGTTTGTCGGGTTCCTACAATGAGCAGTTCTTC. This sequence joins TRBV27 and TRBJ2-1; unclear D gene. The CDR3 runs 14 residues. Germline CDR1 and CDR2: MNHEY and SMNVEV (reference sequence). Trimming stripped 3 bases from V and 1 base from J, with 7 bases between.

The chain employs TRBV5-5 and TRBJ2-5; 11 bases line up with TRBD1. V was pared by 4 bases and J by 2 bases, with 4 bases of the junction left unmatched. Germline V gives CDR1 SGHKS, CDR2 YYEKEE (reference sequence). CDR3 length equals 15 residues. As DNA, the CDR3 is TGTGCCAGCAGCCTTGGGACAGGGGGTCAAGAGACCCAGTACTTC. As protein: CASSLGTGGQETQYF.

CDR3 nucleotides: TGTGCCAGCTCGAGGCCCTCGAACACCGGGGAGCTGTTTTTT. It yields the protein CASSRPSNTGELFF. V usage is TRBV6-5 and J usage is TRBJ2-2; D is unclear. V shed 8 bases and J shed 0 bases, with 10 bases lying between them. The germline V gene encodes CDR1 MNHEY and CDR2 SVGAGI. The CDR3 contains 14 residues.

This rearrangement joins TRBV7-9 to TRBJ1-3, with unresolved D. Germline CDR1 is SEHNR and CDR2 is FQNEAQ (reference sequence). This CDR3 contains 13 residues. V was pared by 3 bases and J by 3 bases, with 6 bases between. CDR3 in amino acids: CASSLAVGNTIYF. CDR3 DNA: TGTGCCAGCAGCTTGGCCGTTGGAAACACCATATATTTT.

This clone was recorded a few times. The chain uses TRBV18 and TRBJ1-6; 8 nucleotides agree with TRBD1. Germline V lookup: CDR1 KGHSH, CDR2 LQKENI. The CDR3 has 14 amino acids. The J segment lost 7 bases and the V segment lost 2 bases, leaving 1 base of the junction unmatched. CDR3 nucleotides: TGTGCCAGCTCACCAACAGGGGGGAATTCACCCCTCCACTTT. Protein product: CASSPTGGNSPLHF. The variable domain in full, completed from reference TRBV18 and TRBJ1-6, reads NAGVMQNPRHLVRRRGQEARLRCSPMKGHSHVYWYRQLPEEGLKFMVYLQKENIIDESGMPKERFSAEFPKEGPSILRIQQVVRGDSAAYFCASSPTGGNSPLHFGNGTRLTVT.

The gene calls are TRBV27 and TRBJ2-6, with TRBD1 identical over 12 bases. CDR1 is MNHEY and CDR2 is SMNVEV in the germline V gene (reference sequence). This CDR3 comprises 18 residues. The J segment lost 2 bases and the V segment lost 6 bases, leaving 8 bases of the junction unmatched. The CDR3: CASSKWGQGATGANVLTF. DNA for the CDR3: TGTGCCAGCAGCAAATGGGGACAGGGGGCCACTGGGGCCAACGTCCTGACTTTC.

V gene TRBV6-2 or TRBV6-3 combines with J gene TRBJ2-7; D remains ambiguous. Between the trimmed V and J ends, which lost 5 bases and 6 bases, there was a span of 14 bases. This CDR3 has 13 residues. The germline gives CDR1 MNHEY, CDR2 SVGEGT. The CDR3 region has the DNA TGTGCCAGCAGTCCCCTGGCCAATGGCGAGCAGTACTTC. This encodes CASSPLANGEQYF.

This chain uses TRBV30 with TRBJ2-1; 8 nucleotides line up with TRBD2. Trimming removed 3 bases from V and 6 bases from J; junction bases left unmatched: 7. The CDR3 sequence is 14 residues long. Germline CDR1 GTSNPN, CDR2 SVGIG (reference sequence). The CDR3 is CAWRQLAAFNEQFF. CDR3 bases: TGTGCCTGGAGACAACTAGCGGCATTCAATGAGCAGTTCTTC.

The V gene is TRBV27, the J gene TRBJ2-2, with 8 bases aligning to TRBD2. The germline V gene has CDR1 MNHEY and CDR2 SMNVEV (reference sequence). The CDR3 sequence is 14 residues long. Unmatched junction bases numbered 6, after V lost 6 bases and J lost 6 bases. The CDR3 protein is CASSRPGGAGELFF. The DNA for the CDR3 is TGTGCCAGCAGCCGCCCCGGGGGGGCCGGGGAGCTGTTTTTT.